This T cell receptor beta chain was profiled in a study of T cell responses to AZD1222 COVID-19 vaccine. Study results and limitations: Spike-specific TCR breadth and depth grew following two AZD1222 doses. The repertoires were collected only after the peak T cell response. White British donors predominated, females outnumbered males, and clonal diversity was possibly underestimated.

Clones were read by immunoSEQ multiplex PCR, and TCRdb kept only the in-frame ones, dropping some. The repertoire holds 150,000 to 200,000 clones, with 88% as singletons. The V end lost 4 bases, the J end lost 1 base, and 9 bases lay between the germline ends. The CDR3 is 13 amino acids. Germline CDR1 and CDR2: SQVTM and ANQGSEA. On this clone: Its antigen is unknown.

V and J are TRBV29-1 and TRBJ2-3; TRBD1 might be the D (6 bases). Sequencing used peripheral blood, obtained on day 0 of AZD1222 vaccination. This sequence was found in an adult in good health. The CDR3 region is CSVGGPGTDTQYF. The DNA of the CDR3 is TGCAGCGTTGGGGGGCCGGGCACAGATACGCAGTATTTT.